The 11 T cell receptor beta chains given below trace back to one sample, sequenced in a study of blood T cells in healthy people across ages (dated by TCRdb to 2013 to 2016). Library creation used 5' RACE. The data were produced on an Illumina HiSeq 2500. A second PCR of about 6 to 11 cycles was performed with a sample-barcoded 5' primer and a J-beta primer mix. TCRdb trimmed the raw reads at Q25, called clones with MiXCR and kept productive beta chains. Rows are combined by CDR3 protein, so each entry shows the most common genes and DNA. Here the sample has about 680,000 distinct CDR3 sequences; about half occur a single time. The leading ten clones occupy roughly 31% of the sample. Sequencing was done on a sample of blood. The receptors come from a woman in her sixties in good health.

The chain combines TRBV6-5 with TRBJ2-7, with 7 bases aligning to TRBD2. Germline assignment: CDR1 MNHEY and CDR2 SVGAGI. The CDR3 has 14 amino acids. V lost 5 bases to trimming and J lost 7 bases; unmatched junction nucleotides: 11. CDR3 amino acids: CASSTSGTNNEQYF. CDR3 sequence (DNA): TGTGCCAGCAGTACCTCCGGGACTAACAATGAGCAGTACTTC.

This clonotype was observed once. This rearrangement joins TRBV20-1 to TRBJ2-3, with D uncertain. Germline V CDR1 and CDR2: DFQATT, SNEGSKA (reference sequence). V was pared by 4 bases and J by 0 bases, with 11 bases between. This CDR3 has 14 residues. The CDR3 loop reads CSATPRRSTDTQYF. CDR3 DNA sequence: TGCAGTGCTACCCCGCGGCGTAGCACAGATACGCAGTATTTT.

The V gene is TRBV9, the J gene TRBJ2-3; TRBD2 is a possible D gene (6 bases). Germline V gene data show CDR1 as SGDLS and CDR2 as YYNGEE. This CDR3 has 18 amino acids. V gave up 1 base and J gave up 4 bases, with 22 bases separating them. The DNA of the CDR3 is TGTGCCAGCAGCGTATCCCTTTCGGGGGAGAGGCGGGCAGATACGCAGTATTTT. Its translation is CASSVSLSGERRADTQYF.

The chain joins TRBV7-2 to TRBJ2-7; TRBD1 aligns across 8 bases. CDR3 size: 17 residues. The germline CDR1 and CDR2 sequences are SGHTA and FQGNSA. After removal of 5 bases from V and 7 bases from J, the junction contained 19 bases not matched to a gene. CDR3 protein: CASSLYFSGTGVGEQYF. The CDR3 DNA sequence: TGTGCCAGCAGCCTATACTTTTCCGGGACAGGAGTGGGGGAGCAGTACTTC.

This clonotype came up many times. The chain recombines TRBV27 with TRBJ2-5; possibly TRBD2 for D (6 bases). The J call may be incorrect, as the DNA end agrees better with TRBJ2-7. This CDR3 spans 12 amino acids. Germline lookup yields CDR1 MNHEY and CDR2 SMNVEV (reference sequence). CDR3: CASSFGGNEQYF. CDR3 nucleotide sequence: TGTGCCAGCAGTTTTGGCGGGAACGAGCAGTACTTC.

V and J are TRBV20-1 and TRBJ1-2; 9 bases are shared with TRBD1. With 6 bases clipped from V and 8 bases from J, the junction kept 22 bases outside the gene matches. This CDR3 region has 17 residues. Germline V gene data show CDR1 as DFQATT and CDR2 as SNEGSKA (reference sequence). CDR3 in amino acids: CSALESAGAQGARGYTF. DNA of the CDR3: TGCAGTGCCCTAGAGAGCGCTGGGGCACAGGGGGCTCGAGGCTACACCTTC.

The V call is TRBV6-2 or TRBV6-3, the J call TRBJ2-3; 8 positions agree with TRBD2. Germline CDR1 and CDR2: MNHEY and SVGEGT. The CDR3 extends over 14 amino acids. Trimming removed 8 bases from V and 3 bases from J; junction bases left unmatched: 7. Here the CDR3 DNA reads TGTGCCAGCGTCCATGGACTAGCAACAGATACGCAGTATTTT. Protein product: CASVHGLATDTQYF.

The V call is TRBV6-4, the J call TRBJ1-5; D gene unclear. The germline CDR1 and CDR2 sequences are MRHNA and SNTAGT. V shed 4 bases and J shed 4 bases, with 8 bases lying between them. This CDR3 spans 13 amino acids. This chain's CDR3 is CASSVEENQPQHF. CDR3 DNA sequence: TGTGCCAGCAGTGTCGAGGAGAATCAGCCCCAGCATTTT.

This clonotype was seen more than once but under ten times. This sequence joins TRBV4-2 and TRBJ1-4; D not resolved. The CDR3 loop spans 16 amino acids. Germline CDR1 LGHNA, CDR2 YNFKEQ. Trimming stripped 4 bases from V and 2 bases from J, with 14 bases between. Here the CDR3 reads CASSPRTVGTNEKLFF. The CDR3 nucleotides read TGTGCCAGCAGCCCCCGGACGGTCGGGACTAATGAAAAACTGTTTTTT.

J is TRBJ2-6 and V is TRBV6-4; D unclear. The CDR3 is 15 amino acids. The V end lost 2 bases, the J end lost 0 bases, and 5 bases lay between the germline ends. CDR1 and CDR2 from the germline V gene are MRHNA and SNTAGT. The CDR3 region is CASSDTISGANVLTF. The DNA of the CDR3 is TGTGCCAGCAGTGACACCATCTCTGGGGCCAACGTCCTGACTTTC.

This clonotype came up a few times. This chain connects TRBV5-1 to TRBJ2-1; tentatively, D is TRBD2 (6 bases). The CDR3 contains 15 residues. Germline V gene lookup returns CDR1 SGHRS and CDR2 YFSETQ. Trimming cost V 4 bases and J 3 bases, with 14 bases left between them. The CDR3 protein is CASSPKATSYNEQFF. Here the CDR3 DNA reads TGCGCCAGCAGCCCCAAAGCGACTAGCTACAATGAGCAGTTCTTC.